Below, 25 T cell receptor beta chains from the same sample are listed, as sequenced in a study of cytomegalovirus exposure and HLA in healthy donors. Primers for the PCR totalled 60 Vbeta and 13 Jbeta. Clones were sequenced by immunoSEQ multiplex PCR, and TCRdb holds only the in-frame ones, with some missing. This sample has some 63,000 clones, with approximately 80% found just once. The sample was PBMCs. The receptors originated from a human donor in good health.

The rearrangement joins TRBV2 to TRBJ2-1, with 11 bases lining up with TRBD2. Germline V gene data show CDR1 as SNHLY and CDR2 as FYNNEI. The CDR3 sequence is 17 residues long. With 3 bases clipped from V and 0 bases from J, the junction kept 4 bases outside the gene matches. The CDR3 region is CASSELAGGLSYNEQFF. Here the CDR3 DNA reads TGTGCCAGCAGTGAGCTAGCGGGAGGCCTCTCCTACAATGAGCAGTTCTTC.

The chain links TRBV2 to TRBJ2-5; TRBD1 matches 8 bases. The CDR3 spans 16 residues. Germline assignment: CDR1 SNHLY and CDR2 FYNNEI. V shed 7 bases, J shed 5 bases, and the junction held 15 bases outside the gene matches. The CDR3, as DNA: TGTGCCAGCAAAGGAGGGGGACAGGCCGGCCAGGAGACCCAGTACTTC. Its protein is CASKGGGQAGQETQYF.

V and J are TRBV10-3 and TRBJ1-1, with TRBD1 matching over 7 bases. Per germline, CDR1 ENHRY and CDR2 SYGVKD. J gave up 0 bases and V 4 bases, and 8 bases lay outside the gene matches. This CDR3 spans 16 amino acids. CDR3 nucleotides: TGTGCCATCAGTGCGGAGGGGGCTGGAATGAACACTGAAGCTTTCTTT. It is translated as CAISAEGAGMNTEAFF.

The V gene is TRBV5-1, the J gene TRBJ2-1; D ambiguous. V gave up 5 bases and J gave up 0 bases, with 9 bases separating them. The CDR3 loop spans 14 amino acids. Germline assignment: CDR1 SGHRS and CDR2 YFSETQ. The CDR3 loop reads CASSGRSSYNEQFF. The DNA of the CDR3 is TGCGCCAGCAGTGGCCGGAGCTCCTACAATGAGCAGTTCTTC. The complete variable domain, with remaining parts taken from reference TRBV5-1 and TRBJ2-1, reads KAGVTQTPRYLIKTRGQQVTLSCSPISGHRSVSWYQQTPGQGLQFLFEYFSETQRNKGNFPGRFSGRQFSNSRSEMNVSTLELGDSALYLCASSGRSSYNEQFFGPGTRLTVL.

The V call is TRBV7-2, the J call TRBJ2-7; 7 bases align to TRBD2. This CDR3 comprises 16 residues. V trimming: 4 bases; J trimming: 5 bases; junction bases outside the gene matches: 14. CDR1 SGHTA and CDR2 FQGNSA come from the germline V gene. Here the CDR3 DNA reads TGTGCCAGCAGCTCAGGGCCTGCAGCGGGAATGAACGAGCAGTACTTC. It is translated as CASSSGPAAGMNEQYF.

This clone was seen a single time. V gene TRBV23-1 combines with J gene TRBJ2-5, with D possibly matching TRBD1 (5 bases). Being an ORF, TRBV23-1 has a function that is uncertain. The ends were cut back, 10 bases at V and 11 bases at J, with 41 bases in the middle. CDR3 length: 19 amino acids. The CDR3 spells CAKLSIGKRVCGASYKQYF. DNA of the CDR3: TGCGCCAAACTCTCTATCGGTAAAAGGGTCTGTGGGGCCTCCTACAAGCAGTACTTC.

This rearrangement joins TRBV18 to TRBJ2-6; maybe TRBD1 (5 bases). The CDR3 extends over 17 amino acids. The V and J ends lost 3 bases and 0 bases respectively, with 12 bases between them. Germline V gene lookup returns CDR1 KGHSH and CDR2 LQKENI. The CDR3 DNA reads TGTGCCAGCTCACCTCAGGGCCAGGCCTCTGGGGCCAACGTCCTGACTTTC. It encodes CASSPQGQASGANVLTF.

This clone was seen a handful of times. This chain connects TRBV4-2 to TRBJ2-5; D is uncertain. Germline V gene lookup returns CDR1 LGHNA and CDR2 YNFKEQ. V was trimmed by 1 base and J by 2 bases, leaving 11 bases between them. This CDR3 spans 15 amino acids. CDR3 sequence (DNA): TGTGCCAGCAGCCAAGGAGAGCGAGAACAAGAGACCCAGTACTTC. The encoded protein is CASSQGEREQETQYF.

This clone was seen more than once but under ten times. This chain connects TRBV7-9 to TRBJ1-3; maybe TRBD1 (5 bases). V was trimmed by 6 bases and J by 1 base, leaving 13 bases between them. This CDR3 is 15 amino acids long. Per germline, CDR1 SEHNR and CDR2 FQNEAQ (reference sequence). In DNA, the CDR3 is TGTGCCAGCAGACGCAGCAGGGCGTCTGGAAACACCATATATTTT. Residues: CASRRSRASGNTIYF. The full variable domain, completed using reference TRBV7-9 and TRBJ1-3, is DTGVSQNPRHKITKRGQNVTFRCDPISEHNRLYWYRQTLGQGPEFLTYFQNEAQLEKSRLLSDRFSAERPKGSFSTLEIQRTEQGDSAMYLCASRRSRASGNTIYFGEGSWLTVV.

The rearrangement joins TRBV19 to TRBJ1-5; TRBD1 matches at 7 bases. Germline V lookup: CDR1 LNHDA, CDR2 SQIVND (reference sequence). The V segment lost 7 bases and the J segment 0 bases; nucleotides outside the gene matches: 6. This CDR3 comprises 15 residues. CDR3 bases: TGTGCCAGTACTGACAGGGCATATAGCAATCAGCCCCAGCATTTT. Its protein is CASTDRAYSNQPQHF.

CDR3 sequence reads: CASSFPTESSYEQYF. In nucleotides, the CDR3 is TGTGCCAGCAGCTTCCCCACCGAGAGCTCCTACGAGCAGTACTTC. The chain is built from TRBV5-4 and TRBJ2-7; D call uncertain. This CDR3 region has 15 residues. V dropped 2 bases and J dropped 0 bases, with 12 bases sitting between them. Germline V gene lookup returns CDR1 SGHNT and CDR2 YYREEE (reference sequence).

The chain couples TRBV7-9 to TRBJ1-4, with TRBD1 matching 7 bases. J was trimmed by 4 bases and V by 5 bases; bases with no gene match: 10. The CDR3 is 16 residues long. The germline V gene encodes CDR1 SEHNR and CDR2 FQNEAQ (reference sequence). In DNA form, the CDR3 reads TGTGCCAGCAGCCCCGGACAGGCCCGAAGTAATGAAAAACTGTTTTTT. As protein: CASSPGQARSNEKLFF.

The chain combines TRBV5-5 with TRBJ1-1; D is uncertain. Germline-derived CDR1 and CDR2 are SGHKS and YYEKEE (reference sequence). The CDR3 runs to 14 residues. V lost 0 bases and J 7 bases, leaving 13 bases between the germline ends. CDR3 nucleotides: TGTGCCAGCAGCTTGGGCTCGTCTGTGCGTGAAGCTTTCTTT. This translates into CASSLGSSVREAFF.

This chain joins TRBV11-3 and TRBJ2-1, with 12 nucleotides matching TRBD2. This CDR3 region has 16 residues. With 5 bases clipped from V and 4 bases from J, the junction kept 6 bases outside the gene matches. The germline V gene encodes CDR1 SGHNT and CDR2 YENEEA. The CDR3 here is CASSLRLAGEYNEQFF. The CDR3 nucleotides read TGTGCCAGCAGCCTTCGACTAGCGGGAGAGTACAATGAGCAGTTCTTC.

The CDR3 protein is CASSLTRTSGTRLGIRGSYEQYF. DNA for the CDR3: TGCGCCAGCAGCTTGACAAGGACTAGCGGGACCCGTCTGGGTATAAGGGGATCCTACGAGCAGTACTTC. The rearrangement links TRBV5-1 to TRBJ2-7; 12 nucleotides line up with TRBD2. The V and J ends lost 1 base and 1 base, in that order; junction bases with no gene match: 24. Germline assignment: CDR1 SGHRS and CDR2 YFSETQ. The CDR3 is 23 residues long.

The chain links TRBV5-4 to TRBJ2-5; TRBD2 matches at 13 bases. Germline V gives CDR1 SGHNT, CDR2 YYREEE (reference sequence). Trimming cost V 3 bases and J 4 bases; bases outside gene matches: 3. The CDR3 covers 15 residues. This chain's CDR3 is CASSSTSGRSETQYF. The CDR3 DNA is TGTGCCAGCAGCTCGACTAGCGGGAGGTCAGAGACCCAGTACTTC.

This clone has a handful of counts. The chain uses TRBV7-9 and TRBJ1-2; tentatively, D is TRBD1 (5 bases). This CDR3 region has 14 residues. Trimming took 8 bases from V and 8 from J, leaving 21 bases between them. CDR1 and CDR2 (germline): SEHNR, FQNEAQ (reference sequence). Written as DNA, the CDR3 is TGTGCCAGCGCCAGGGACTGGGAAACCTTGGGCTACACCTTC. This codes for CASARDWETLGYTF.

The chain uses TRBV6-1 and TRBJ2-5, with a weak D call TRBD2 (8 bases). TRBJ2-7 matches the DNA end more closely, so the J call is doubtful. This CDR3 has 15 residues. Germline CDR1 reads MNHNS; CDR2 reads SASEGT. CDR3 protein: CATDQGGGGSYEQYF. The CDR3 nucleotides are TGTGCCACCGACCAAGGGGGCGGGGGGTCCTACGAGCAGTACTTC.

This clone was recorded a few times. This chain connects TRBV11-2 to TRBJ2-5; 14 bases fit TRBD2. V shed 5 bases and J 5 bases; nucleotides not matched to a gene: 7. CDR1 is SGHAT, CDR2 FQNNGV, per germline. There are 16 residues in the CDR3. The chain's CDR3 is CASSRGLAGGSETQYF. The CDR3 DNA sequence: TGTGCCAGCAGCCGCGGACTAGCGGGAGGATCGGAGACCCAGTACTTC.

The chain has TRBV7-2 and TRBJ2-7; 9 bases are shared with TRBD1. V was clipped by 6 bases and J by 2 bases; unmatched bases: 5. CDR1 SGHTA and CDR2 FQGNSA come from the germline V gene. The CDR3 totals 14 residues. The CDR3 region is CASRRDREAYEQYF. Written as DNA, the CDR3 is TGTGCCAGCAGGCGGGACAGGGAAGCCTACGAGCAGTACTTC.

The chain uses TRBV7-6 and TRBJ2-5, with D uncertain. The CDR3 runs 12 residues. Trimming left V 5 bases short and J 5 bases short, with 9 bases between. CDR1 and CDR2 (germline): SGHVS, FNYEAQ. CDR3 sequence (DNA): TGTGCCAGCAGCCCCCACCGGGAGACCCAGTACTTC. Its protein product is CASSPHRETQYF.

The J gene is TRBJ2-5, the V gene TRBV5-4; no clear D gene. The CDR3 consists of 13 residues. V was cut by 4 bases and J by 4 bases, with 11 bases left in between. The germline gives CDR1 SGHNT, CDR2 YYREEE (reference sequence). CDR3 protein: CASSQEPGETQYF. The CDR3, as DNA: TGTGCCAGCAGCCAAGAACCAGGAGAGACCCAGTACTTC.

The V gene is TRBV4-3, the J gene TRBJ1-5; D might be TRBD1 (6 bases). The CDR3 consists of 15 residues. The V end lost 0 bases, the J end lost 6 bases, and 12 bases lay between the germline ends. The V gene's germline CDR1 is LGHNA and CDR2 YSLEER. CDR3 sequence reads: CASSQDIGGRQPQHF. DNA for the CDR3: TGCGCCAGCAGCCAAGATATTGGGGGCCGTCAGCCCCAGCATTTT.

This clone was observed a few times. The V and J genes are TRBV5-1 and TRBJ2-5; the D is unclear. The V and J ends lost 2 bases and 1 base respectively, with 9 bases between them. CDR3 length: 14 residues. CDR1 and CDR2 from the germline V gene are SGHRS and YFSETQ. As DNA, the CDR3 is TGCGCCAGCAGCTTCGCACAGACCCAAGAGACCCAGTACTTC. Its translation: CASSFAQTQETQYF. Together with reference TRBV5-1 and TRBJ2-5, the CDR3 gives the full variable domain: KAGVTQTPRYLIKTRGQQVTLSCSPISGHRSVSWYQQTPGQGLQFLFEYFSETQRNKGNFPGRFSGRQFSNSRSEMNVSTLELGDSALYLCASSFAQTQETQYFGPGTRLLVL.

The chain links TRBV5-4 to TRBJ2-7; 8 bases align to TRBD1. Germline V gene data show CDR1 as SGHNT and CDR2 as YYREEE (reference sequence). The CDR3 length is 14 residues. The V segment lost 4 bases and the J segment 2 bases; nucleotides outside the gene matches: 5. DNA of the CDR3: TGTGCCAGCAGCACCCGGACAGGGACCTACGAGCAGTACTTC. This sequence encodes CASSTRTGTYEQYF.